The 24 T cell receptor beta chains below were found in one sample sequenced in a study of T cell changes during pregnancy in multiple sclerosis. Some clones are missing from TCRdb's copy, which holds only in-frame ones; the method was immunoSEQ multiplex PCR. The sample lists some 79,000 clones, about 93% occurring once. The source material was CD4+ T cells from peripheral blood mononuclear cells, sampled in the second trimester of pregnancy. Receptor source: a female donor with multiple sclerosis, enrolled in a pregnancy study.

This sequence joins TRBV29-1 and TRBJ2-1, with 10 nucleotides matching TRBD1. V was clipped by 7 bases and J by 3 bases; unmatched bases: 9. Germline V gene data show CDR1 as SQVTM and CDR2 as ANQGSEA. This CDR3 is built from 15 residues. The CDR3 DNA reads as TGCAGCGCGAAACGGGACAGGGGATACTACAATGAGCAGTTCTTC. Its translation: CSAKRDRGYYNEQFF.

V usage is TRBV28 and J usage is TRBJ2-7; 10 bases match TRBD2. This CDR3 is built from 16 residues. V gave up 3 bases and J gave up 1 base; unmatched junction bases: 6. Germline V lookup: CDR1 MDHEN, CDR2 SYDVKM. The DNA of the CDR3 is TGTGCCAGCAGTTTGTCACTAGCGGGACTTTCCTACGAGCAGTACTTC. It yields the protein CASSLSLAGLSYEQYF.

The gene calls are TRBV5-5 and TRBJ2-1, with TRBD1 matching 9 bases. The V and J ends lost 2 bases and 5 bases, in that order; junction bases with no gene match: 5. The CDR3 extends over 15 amino acids. CDR1 and CDR2 from the germline V gene are SGHKS and YYEKEE (reference sequence). Written as DNA, the CDR3 is TGTGCCAGCAGCTTTCTGAGACAGGGGGACAATGAGCAGTTCTTC. Its translation is CASSFLRQGDNEQFF. The whole variable domain, filled in from reference TRBV5-5 and TRBJ2-1, reads DAGVTQSPTHLIKTRGQQVTLRCSPISGHKSVSWYQQVLGQGPQFIFQYYEKEERGRGNFPDRFSARQFPNYSSELNVNALLLGDSALYLCASSFLRQGDNEQFFGPGTRLTVL.

This clone appeared a single time. J is TRBJ1-4 and V is TRBV19; perhaps TRBD1 as D (6 bases). Germline V gene data show CDR1 as LNHDA and CDR2 as SQIVND (reference sequence). The CDR3 extends over 15 amino acids. V was shortened by 5 bases and J by 3 bases, with 13 bases between the two germline ends. The CDR3 DNA sequence: TGTGCCAGTAGTCGGGATACAGGGTCTAATGAAAAACTGTTTTTT. Its translation is CASSRDTGSNEKLFF.

This clone was seen a single time. The chain links TRBV5-8 to TRBJ2-2; 11 bases match TRBD2. CDR1 and CDR2 from the germline V gene are SGHTS and YDEGEE. J gave up 1 base and V 4 bases, and 3 bases lay outside the gene matches. The CDR3 runs 16 residues. CDR3 region: CASSPGLAGNTGELFF. In DNA form, the CDR3 reads TGTGCCAGCAGCCCCGGACTAGCGGGGAACACCGGGGAGCTGTTTTTT.

The rearrangement joins TRBV7-2 to TRBJ2-7, with 9 bases matching TRBD2. The V segment lost 4 bases and the J segment 5 bases; nucleotides outside the gene matches: 9. This CDR3 comprises 15 residues. CDR1 SGHTA and CDR2 FQGNSA come from the germline V gene. This CDR3 is CASSYTGTSHNEQYF. Here the CDR3 DNA reads TGTGCCAGCAGCTATACCGGGACTAGCCATAACGAGCAGTACTTC.

This clone showed up just once. This rearrangement joins TRBV30 to TRBJ2-7; D unclear. Trimming left V 0 bases short and J 0 bases short, with 6 bases between. Germline V CDR1 and CDR2: GTSNPN, SVGIG (reference sequence). The CDR3 extends over 13 amino acids. The CDR3 bases are TGTGCCTGGAGTGTTCGGAGCTCCTACGAGCAGTACTTC. This encodes CAWSVRSSYEQYF.

The V gene is TRBV16, the J gene TRBJ2-2, with D hard to call. The ends were cut back, 0 bases at V and 7 bases at J, with 18 bases in the middle. The CDR3 contains 17 residues. Germline V gives CDR1 KGHSY, CDR2 FQNENV. Here the CDR3 DNA reads TGTGCCAGCAGCCAATCTCTGGCGGCCAGAGGTGGCGGGGAGCTGTTTTTT. The encoded protein is CASSQSLAARGGGELFF.

A single count supports this clone. V gene TRBV11-3 combines with J gene TRBJ2-5; D uncertain. This CDR3 contains 16 residues. From germline, CDR1 is SGHNT and CDR2 YENEEA. With 3 bases removed from V and 1 base from J, the gap between germline ends came to 15 bases. The CDR3 nucleotides are TGTGCCAGCAGCTTCCCCTATGGGCAAAGCCAAGAGACCCAGTACTTC. Amino acids: CASSFPYGQSQETQYF.

With respect to this clone: This specimen includes other DNA sequences encoding the same CDR3. The chain combines TRBV9 with TRBJ2-2; 11 bases map to TRBD1. The CDR3 is 15 residues long. From germline, CDR1 is SGDLS and CDR2 YYNGEE. Germline trimming cut 3 bases from V and 4 bases from J; bases unmatched to any gene: 2. CDR3 sequence reads: CASSGGTGGTGELFF. CDR3 nucleotide sequence: TGTGCCAGCAGCGGCGGGACAGGGGGCACCGGGGAGCTGTTTTTT.

The V and J genes are TRBV18 and TRBJ1-4; a possible D gene is TRBD1 (5 bases). The ends were cut back, 5 bases at V and 8 bases at J, with 12 bases in the middle. CDR3 size: 13 residues. Germline CDR1 KGHSH, CDR2 LQKENI. CDR3 region: CASSARVGEKLFF. Here the CDR3 DNA reads TGTGCCAGCTCAGCCAGGGTTGGGGAAAAACTGTTTTTT.

The DNA for the CDR3 is TGTGCCAGCTCACCACCGCAACGGGTAGGGGCCCAGTTCTTC. It codes for CASSPPQRVGAQFF. The genes are TRBV18 and TRBJ2-1, with D maybe TRBD1 (5 bases). CDR1 and CDR2 (germline): KGHSH, LQKENI. Trimming cost V 0 bases and J 13 bases, with 16 bases left between them. This CDR3 comprises 14 residues.

The genes are TRBV7-2 and TRBJ1-5; D is perhaps TRBD1 (5 bases). The CDR3 contains 15 residues. Germline loops: CDR1 SGHTA, CDR2 FQGNSA. V lost 1 base to trimming and J lost 1 base, with 8 bases between them. The CDR3 DNA follows: TGTGCCAGCAGCTTAGGGCAGGGAAGCAATCAGCCCCAGCATTTT. Encoded protein: CASSLGQGSNQPQHF.

V and J are TRBV5-5 and TRBJ2-7; the match to TRBD2 covers 9 bases. This CDR3 has 18 residues. Germline CDR1 is SGHKS and CDR2 is YYEKEE (reference sequence). V lost 4 bases and J lost 0; bases outside the gene matches: 14. CDR3: CASSVFTLAGSASYEQYF. The CDR3 DNA reads TGTGCCAGCAGCGTGTTCACTCTAGCGGGATCCGCCTCCTACGAGCAGTACTTC.

V gene TRBV2 combines with J gene TRBJ2-1; 8 bases agree with TRBD2. The germline V gene has CDR1 SNHLY and CDR2 FYNNEI. After removal of 5 bases from V and 9 bases from J, the junction contained 6 bases not matched to a gene. This CDR3 comprises 13 residues. This CDR3 reads CASSLSGNGEQFF. The DNA for the CDR3 is TGTGCCAGCAGTCTTAGCGGGAACGGTGAGCAGTTCTTC. The full variable domain, completed using reference TRBV2 and TRBJ2-1, is EPEVTQTPSHQVTQMGQEVILRCVPISNHLYFYWYRQILGQKVEFLVSFYNNEISEKSEIFDDQFSVERPDGSNFTLKIRSTKLEDSAMYFCASSLSGNGEQFFGPGTRLTVL.

V usage is TRBV18 and J usage is TRBJ2-7, with 7 nucleotides matching TRBD1. Germline CDR1 reads KGHSH; CDR2 reads LQKENI. The CDR3 extends over 14 amino acids. V was pared by 1 base and J by 4 bases, with 4 bases of the junction left unmatched. CDR3 region: CASSPQGAQYEQYF. The CDR3 nucleotides read TGTGCCAGCTCACCACAGGGGGCGCAATACGAGCAGTACTTC.

The V gene is TRBV14, the J gene TRBJ2-7; D remains ambiguous. This CDR3 region has 13 residues. Germline V gives CDR1 SGHDN, CDR2 FVKESK. Trimming left V 0 bases short and J 3 bases short, with 6 bases between. CDR3 sequence reads: CASSQEQSYEQYF. In DNA, the CDR3 is TGTGCCAGCAGCCAAGAACAGAGCTACGAGCAGTACTTC.

The genes are TRBV27 and TRBJ1-3; D is unclear. The ends were cut back, 5 bases at V and 1 base at J, with 12 bases in the middle. The germline CDR1 and CDR2 sequences are MNHEY and SMNVEV (reference sequence). The CDR3 covers 15 residues. CDR3 protein: CASSMRRGSGNTIYF. The CDR3, as DNA: TGTGCCAGCAGTATGCGGAGAGGATCTGGAAACACCATATATTTT.

This chain links TRBV5-1 with TRBJ1-6, with D tentatively TRBD1 (5 bases). CDR1 is SGHRS and CDR2 is YFSETQ in the germline V gene. Trimming left V 0 bases short and J 5 bases short, with 12 bases between. CDR3 length: 16 residues. This CDR3 reads CASSLVSGRDNSPLHF. CDR3 nucleotide sequence: TGCGCCAGCAGCTTGGTATCGGGCAGGGATAATTCACCCCTCCACTTT. The full variable domain, its missing parts supplied by reference TRBV5-1 and TRBJ1-6, is KAGVTQTPRYLIKTRGQQVTLSCSPISGHRSVSWYQQTPGQGLQFLFEYFSETQRNKGNFPGRFSGRQFSNSRSEMNVSTLELGDSALYLCASSLVSGRDNSPLHFGNGTRLTVT.

The rearrangement uses TRBV19 and TRBJ2-1; 8 bases are a match to TRBD2. CDR1 LNHDA and CDR2 SQIVND come from the germline V gene (reference sequence). CDR3 length equals 15 residues. Unmatched junction bases numbered 3, after V lost 5 bases and J lost 0 bases. CDR3 coding DNA: TGTGCCAGTAGTTCGACTAGCGCCTCCTACAATGAGCAGTTCTTC. This encodes CASSSTSASYNEQFF. The full variable domain, in which reference TRBV19 and TRBJ2-1 provide the parts outside the CDR3, is DGGITQSPKYLFRKEGQNVTLSCEQNLNHDAMYWYRQDPGQGLRLIYYSQIVNDFQKGDIAEGYSVSREKKESFPLTVTSAQKNPTAFYLCASSSTSASYNEQFFGPGTRLTVL.

A note on this clone: A read error may produce the germline difference seen at one junction end. The rearrangement links TRBV5-4 to TRBJ1-6; D is unresolved. Looked up from germline, CDR1 is SGHNT and CDR2 is YYREEE (reference sequence). The CDR3 loop spans 13 amino acids. The CDR3 reads CASRLGSNSPLHF. The CDR3 DNA reads TGTGCCAGCAGGTTGGGTAGTAATTCACCCCTCCACTTT.

The gene calls are TRBV21-1 and TRBJ1-2; the listed D gene, TRBD1, was not tested against the DNA. TRBV21-1 is reported as a pseudogene. This CDR3 contains 19 residues. The CDR3 nucleotides are TGTGCCAGCAGCAAATCTTTTTGGCAGGGAATCCCCTCATACTATGGCTACACCTTC. It codes for CASSKSFWQGIPSYYGYTF.

The rearrangement uses TRBV10-3 and TRBJ1-2; the match to TRBD1 covers 7 bases. With V trimmed by 8 bases and J by 3 bases, 6 bases remained unmatched. Germline lookup yields CDR1 ENHRY and CDR2 SYGVKD. This CDR3 spans 13 amino acids. The CDR3, as DNA: TGTGCCATCCGGATAGACAGGGACTATGGCTACACCTTC. As protein: CAIRIDRDYGYTF.

The chain carries TRBV7-6 and TRBJ2-1; 13 bases map to TRBD2. Trimming removed 6 bases from V and 1 base from J; junction bases left unmatched: 15. The CDR3 sequence is 20 residues long. The germline V gene encodes CDR1 SGHVS and CDR2 FNYEAQ. DNA of the CDR3: TGTGCCAGCAGTCGCCCTATACTAGCGGGGGGGCCTACTTCCTACAATGAGCAGTTCTTC. It encodes CASSRPILAGGPTSYNEQFF.